This TCR beta chain comes out of a study of Ad26.COV2.S vaccination and SARS-CoV-2 variants. Study results and limitations: Breadth, reportedly substantial, characterized the spike-specific CD8+ and CD4+ T cell responses after vaccination. Ad26.COV2.S recipients had broader spike-specific TCRs (P = 0.0014).

As regards this clone: Its antigen remains unknown.

The treatment is: roughly 19 received Ad26.COV2.S at low or high dose, single or two shots; about 5 received placebo; per-sample allocation not given. It was on day 63 after the first vaccine or placebo injection that samples were taken. TCRdb's table, derived via immunoSEQ multiplex PCR, lists solely in-frame clones and lacks some. The data hold under 550,000 clones, with roughly 90% observed a single time. CDR3 size: 14 residues. The V gene lost 1 base and the J gene lost 2 bases, with 8 bases spanning the gap. The germline gives CDR1 SGHTA, CDR2 FQGNSA. This chain joins TRBV7-2 and TRBJ1-2; the D gene is possibly TRBD1 (5 bases). The sequencing used peripheral blood, collected in a trial of Ad26.COV2.S vaccine versus placebo. This TCR was sampled from a person aged 18-60 years who received the Ad26.COV2.S COVID-19 vaccine or a placebo. This CDR3 reads CASSLGYRNYGYTF. CDR3 bases: TGTGCCAGCAGCTTAGGGTACAGGAACTATGGCTACACCTTC.